Included here is one TCR beta chain sequence, with context. Random hexamers served to reverse transcribe roughly 0.45 to 1 ug RNA. TCRdb independently ran MiXCR on the immunoSEQ multiplex PCR reads; one entry per CDR3 protein. The profile shows 77,000 or so distinct CDR3 sequences, about 95% of them singletons. The sample originates from a study of CD8 T cells in Susac syndrome. CDR3 length: 14 residues. Per the germline V gene, CDR1 is SQVTM and CDR2 is ANQGSEA. With V trimmed by 7 bases and J by 7 bases, 10 bases remained unmatched. This chain connects TRBV29-1 to TRBJ2-1, with 10 bases that match TRBD2. The receptor was derived from a human donor with multiple sclerosis. The sample consisted of CD8+ T cells from PBMCs. The CDR3: CSAESGRARNEQFF. The CDR3 region has the DNA TGCAGCGCAGAAAGCGGGAGGGCCCGGAATGAGCAGTTCTTC.